One and the same sample provided the 26 T cell receptor beta chains below, sequenced in a study of CD8+CD57+ T cells in acquired aplastic anemia. It was patients with CD8+CD57+ cell expansion by flow cytometry who were chosen for sequencing. For CDR3 and TCR beta VDJ profiling, genomic DNA was the template used. Each CDR3 protein gets one entry after TCRdb re-called the reads with MiXCR. Of some 170,000 distinct CDR3 sequences in the sample, under 55% were seen once. The sample consisted of sorted CD4+, CD8+, or CD8+CD57+ T cells (not recorded which) from PBMCs. The source of these receptors is a human donor with aplastic anemia.

Only a few counts were recorded for this clonotype. V usage is TRBV6-5 and J usage is TRBJ2-5; maybe TRBD2 (5 bases). The ends were cut back, 2 bases at V and 1 base at J, with 14 bases in the middle. The germline V gene has CDR1 MNHEY and CDR2 SVGAGI. CDR3 size: 16 residues. CDR3 loop: CASSYQGGRAQETQYF. The CDR3 DNA sequence: TGTGCCAGCAGTTACCAAGGAGGCAGAGCCCAAGAGACCCAGTACTTC.

V usage is TRBV20-1 and J usage is TRBJ2-1; maybe TRBD1 (6 bases). This CDR3 has 11 amino acids. Germline V CDR1 and CDR2: DFQATT, SNEGSKA (reference sequence). Trimming removed 7 bases at V and 4 bases at J, with 8 bases between. In DNA, the CDR3 is TGCAGTGGACAGGTGTACAATGAGCAGTTCTTC. Residues: CSGQVYNEQFF.

This chain joins TRBV7-9 and TRBJ1-1; D is unclear. The CDR3 spans 15 residues. V lost 5 bases, J lost 4 bases, and 17 bases lay in between. Germline loops: CDR1 SEHNR, CDR2 FQNEAQ (reference sequence). CDR3 region: CASSLGSSRVTEAFF. CDR3 DNA sequence: TGTGCCAGCAGCCTAGGGAGCAGTCGGGTCACTGAAGCTTTCTTT.

The chain carries TRBV20-1 and TRBJ1-6, with D possibly matching TRBD1 (5 bases). Trimming cost V 2 bases and J 6 bases, with 23 bases left between them. Per germline, CDR1 DFQATT and CDR2 SNEGSKA (reference sequence). The length of the CDR3 is 18 residues. CDR3 sequence: CSARRGGVGGLGNSPLHF. The CDR3 coding sequence is TGCAGTGCTAGAAGGGGAGGTGTTGGGGGACTTGGTAATTCACCCCTCCACTTT.

This clonotype was counted between two and nine times. The rearrangement uses TRBV2 and TRBJ1-2; the D gene is possibly TRBD1 (5 bases). The germline gives CDR1 SNHLY, CDR2 FYNNEI. Between the trimmed V and J ends, which lost 3 bases and 4 bases, there was a span of 12 bases. The CDR3 extends over 14 amino acids. The chain's CDR3 is CASSEAQGSYGYTF. In DNA, the CDR3 is TGTGCCAGCAGTGAGGCCCAGGGCAGCTATGGCTACACCTTC.

V usage is TRBV7-2 and J usage is TRBJ1-6; TRBD1 is a possible D gene (5 bases). The length of the CDR3 is 13 residues. Germline V gene lookup returns CDR1 SGHTA and CDR2 FQGNSA. The V end was cut by 5 bases, the J end by 6 bases, with 8 bases between. The CDR3 DNA reads as TGTGCCAGCAGCGCCGACAGTAATTCACCCCTCCACTTT. Protein product: CASSADSNSPLHF.

This clonotype was picked up a small number of times. This may come from a read error, since a much larger clone is one base off. This chain links TRBV19 with TRBJ2-1; 8 positions agree with TRBD1. The CDR3 consists of 13 residues. Germline trimming cut 10 bases from V and 8 bases from J; bases unmatched to any gene: 10. Germline V gene lookup returns CDR1 LNHDA and CDR2 SQIVND (reference sequence). CDR3: CAISTGAIHEQFF. The CDR3 nucleotides read TGTGCCATCTCGACAGGGGCGATACATGAGCAGTTCTTC.

This clonotype was counted a few times. The J gene is TRBJ2-7, the V gene TRBV15; D unresolved. The CDR3 covers 15 residues. Germline V gene data show CDR1 as LNHNV and CDR2 as YYDKDF (reference sequence). Trimming took 0 bases from V and 6 from J, leaving 15 bases between them. The DNA of the CDR3 is TGTGCCACCAGCAGAGATCGGGCAGAAACGAGCGAGCAGTACTTC. This translates into CATSRDRAETSEQYF. Based on the CDR3 plus reference TRBV15 and TRBJ2-7, the full variable domain is DAMVIQNPRYQVTQFGKPVTLSCSQTLNHNVMYWYQQKSSQAPKLLFHYYDKDFNNEADTPDNFQSRRPNTSFCFLDIRSPGLGDTAMYLCATSRDRAETSEQYFGPGTRLTVT.

Comments on this clonotype: This may stem from a read error, because a much larger clone lies one nucleotide away. This sequence joins TRBV5-1 and TRBJ2-5, with a possible D match to TRBD2 (7 bases). V shed 2 bases and J shed 4 bases, with 15 bases lying between them. The CDR3 is made up of 15 amino acids. Germline CDR1 reads SGHRS; CDR2 reads YFSETQ. The CDR3 loop is CASSFRGGAGETQYF. DNA of the CDR3: TGCGCCAGCAGCTTTAGAGGGGGGGCTGGAGAGACCCAGTACTTC.

V is TRBV4-2 and J is TRBJ1-1; unclear D gene. CDR3 length: 15 amino acids. In germline, CDR1 is LGHNA, CDR2 YNFKEQ. V was shortened by 0 bases and J by 2 bases, with 10 bases between the two germline ends. CDR3 bases: TGTGCCAGCAGCCAAGATTTGGTGGCCAACACTGAAGCTTTCTTT. This gives the protein CASSQDLVANTEAFF.

This clonotype has a handful of counts. CDR3 coding DNA: TGCAGCGTTGAGGGACAGGGGTTTTACGAGCAGTACTTC. It is translated as CSVEGQGFYEQYF. The chain couples TRBV29-1 to TRBJ2-7; 10 bases are a match to TRBD1. V lost 3 bases and J lost 4; bases outside the gene matches: 3. The germline gives CDR1 SQVTM, CDR2 ANQGSEA. CDR3 length: 13 residues.

This chain joins TRBV7-3 and TRBJ2-7; D unclear. Germline V gene data show CDR1 as SGHTA and CDR2 as FQGTGA. This CDR3 has 12 residues. Trimming stripped 5 bases from V and 5 bases from J, with 10 bases between. The CDR3 loop is CASSPSKNEQYF. In DNA, the CDR3 is TGTGCCAGCAGCCCCTCGAAGAACGAGCAGTACTTC. The full variable domain, its missing parts supplied by reference TRBV7-3 and TRBJ2-7, is GAGVSQTPSNKVTEKGKYVELRCDPISGHTALYWYRQSLGQGPEFLIYFQGTGAADDSGLPNDRFFAVRPEGSVSTLKIQRTERGDSAVYLCASSPSKNEQYFGPGTRLTVT.

This chain uses TRBV7-3 with TRBJ1-1; D is perhaps TRBD1 (6 bases). The CDR3 consists of 11 residues. The V end lost 5 bases, the J end lost 8 bases, and 9 bases lay between the germline ends. CDR1 is SGHTA and CDR2 is FQGTGA in the germline V gene. CDR3 protein: CASSNGQEAFF. The CDR3 coding sequence is TGTGCCAGCAGCAATGGACAGGAAGCTTTCTTT.

The genes are TRBV10-3 and TRBJ2-2; 14 bases agree with TRBD2. This CDR3 is 17 amino acids long. Trimming removed 7 bases from V and 0 bases from J; junction bases left unmatched: 4. From germline, CDR1 is ENHRY and CDR2 SYGVKD. The CDR3 loop reads CAITGTSGRTNTGELFF. The CDR3, as DNA: TGTGCCATCACCGGGACTAGCGGGAGAACGAACACCGGGGAGCTGTTTTTT.

Ten or more counts support this clonotype. The chain recombines TRBV20-1 with TRBJ1-5; 8 nucleotides align to TRBD1. The germline gives CDR1 DFQATT, CDR2 SNEGSKA (reference sequence). CDR3 length: 14 residues. V trimming: 6 bases; J trimming: 7 bases; junction bases outside the gene matches: 11. The CDR3 reads CSAHPGQVNQPQHF. The CDR3, as DNA: TGCAGTGCCCACCCGGGACAGGTAAACCAGCCCCAGCATTTT.

As for this clonotype: An end of the junction does not agree with germline; a read error may underlie this. This chain connects TRBV5-1 to TRBJ1-3; 8 bases are a match to TRBD1. The germline V gene encodes CDR1 SGHRS and CDR2 YFSETQ. CDR3 length equals 14 residues. CDR3 DNA: TGCGCCAGCAGCTTAATAGGACAGGGAGACACCATGTATTTT. It codes for CASSLIGQGDTMYF.

The chain recombines TRBV19 with TRBJ1-1, with 7 bases matching TRBD1. Germline V CDR1 and CDR2: LNHDA, SQIVND (reference sequence). Unmatched junction bases numbered 12, after V lost 7 bases and J lost 4 bases. The CDR3 length is 15 residues. CDR3 sequence: CASTLGTARTTEAFF. CDR3 DNA sequence: TGTGCCAGTACCCTAGGGACAGCCCGAACCACTGAAGCTTTCTTT.

This clonotype was counted at least ten times. The CDR3 loop is CASSLALNTEAFF. The CDR3 DNA sequence: TGTGCCAGCAGCTTAGCCCTGAACACTGAAGCTTTCTTT. The rearrangement links TRBV7-2 to TRBJ1-1, with D unclear. The CDR3 sequence is 13 residues long. V was cut by 0 bases and J by 0 bases, with 2 bases left in between. The V gene's germline CDR1 is SGHTA and CDR2 FQGNSA.

The chain combines TRBV12-5 with TRBJ2-3; maybe TRBD1 (6 bases). Germline CDR1 reads LGHNT; CDR2 reads FRNRAP. The CDR3 has 12 amino acids. V lost 11 bases and J lost 4, with 13 bases in between. The chain's CDR3 is CAAGRGPDTQYF. CDR3 sequence (DNA): TGTGCTGCGGGCAGGGGCCCAGATACGCAGTATTTT.

On this clonotype itself: A much larger clone is a single base away; this may be a read error. This chain joins TRBV5-6 and TRBJ2-3; D may be TRBD1 or TRBD2 (5 bases each). V was cut by 3 bases and J by 7 bases, with 15 bases left in between. CDR1 and CDR2 (germline): SGHDT, YYEEEE. The CDR3 consists of 14 residues. The CDR3 region has the DNA TGTGCCAGCAGCTCCCGGGACCGATCGCATACGCAGTATTTT. Translating gives CASSSRDRSHTQYF.

Here the CDR3 DNA reads TGCGCCAGCAGCTTTGGACAGGGTGTATCCTACGAGCAGTACTTC. Translating it yields CASSFGQGVSYEQYF. This rearrangement joins TRBV5-1 to TRBJ2-7; 8 bases fit TRBD1. The CDR3 runs to 15 residues. Germline CDR1 reads SGHRS; CDR2 reads YFSETQ. After removal of 2 bases from V and 1 base from J, the junction contained 5 bases not matched to a gene.

This clonotype occurred many times. The CDR3 coding sequence is TGTGCCAGCAGCTTGAGTTATGGCTACACCTTC. Translated, it gives CASSLSYGYTF. This chain connects TRBV5-8 to TRBJ1-2; no firm D call. This CDR3 spans 11 amino acids. The germline V gene has CDR1 SGHTS and CDR2 YDEGEE. Trimming shortened V by 1 base and J by 5 bases, and 3 bases separated the two germline ends.

Ten or more counts support this clonotype. V is TRBV19 and J is TRBJ2-7; D is unclear. V lost 9 bases, J lost 2 bases, and 20 bases lay in between. Germline loops: CDR1 LNHDA, CDR2 SQIVND (reference sequence). The CDR3 spans 15 residues. CDR3 amino acids: CASRDPTTRPYEQYF. CDR3 nucleotides: TGTGCCAGCCGCGATCCCACGACACGGCCCTACGAGCAGTACTTC.

The chain carries TRBV5-6 and TRBJ2-3; a possible D gene is TRBD1 (6 bases). The CDR3 extends over 14 amino acids. Germline values: CDR1 SGHDT, CDR2 YYEEEE. V was trimmed by 4 bases and J by 6 bases, leaving 15 bases between them. The CDR3 loop reads CASSPTGTYDTQYF. The CDR3 DNA reads TGTGCCAGCAGCCCGACAGGTACTTACGATACGCAGTATTTT.

This clonotype was detected ten times or more. V usage is TRBV7-2 and J usage is TRBJ2-5; 7 bases map to TRBD1. Looked up from germline, CDR1 is SGHTA and CDR2 is FQGNSA. Unmatched junction bases numbered 5, after V lost 4 bases and J lost 3 bases. The CDR3 spans 14 residues. For the CDR3, the DNA is TGTGCCAGCAGCTCAACAGGGGAAAAAGAGACCCAGTACTTC. Translated: CASSSTGEKETQYF.

This clonotype was observed a handful of times. CDR3 in amino acids: CASSQDPSAGAQSSYNEQFF. In nucleotides, the CDR3 is TGCGCCAGCAGCCAAGATCCGAGCGCGGGGGCCCAAAGCTCCTACAATGAGCAGTTCTTC. The chain combines TRBV4-1 with TRBJ2-1, with D perhaps TRBD2 (7 bases). Trimming removed 0 bases at V and 0 bases at J, with 21 bases between. CDR3 length equals 20 residues. Per germline, CDR1 MGHRA and CDR2 YSYEKL.